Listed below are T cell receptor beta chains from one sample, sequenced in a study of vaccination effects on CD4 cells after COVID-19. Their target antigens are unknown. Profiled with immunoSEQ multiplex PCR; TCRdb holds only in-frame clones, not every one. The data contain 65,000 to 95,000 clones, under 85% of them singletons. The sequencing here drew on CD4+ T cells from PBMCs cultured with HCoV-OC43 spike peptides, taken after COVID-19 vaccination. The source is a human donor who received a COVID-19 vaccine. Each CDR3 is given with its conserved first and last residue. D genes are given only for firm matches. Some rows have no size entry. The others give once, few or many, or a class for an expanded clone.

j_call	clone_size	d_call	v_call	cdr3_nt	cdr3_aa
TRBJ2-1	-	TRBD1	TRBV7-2	TGTGCCAGCAGCTTACTCAGGGGGAGCTCCTACAATGAGCAGTTCTTC	CASSLLRGSSYNEQFF
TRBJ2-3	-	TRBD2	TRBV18	TGTGCCAGCTCACCCCCCGTCGGGGGGGTTAGCACAGATACGCAGTATTTT	CASSPPVGGVSTDTQYF
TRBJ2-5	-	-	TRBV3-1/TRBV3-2	TGTGCCAGCAGCCAAGATGGCCAGCGGCAGACCCAGTACTTC	CASSQDGQRQTQYF
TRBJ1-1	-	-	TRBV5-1	TGCGCCAGCACATCGGAAAACACTGAAGCTTTCTTT	CASTSENTEAFF
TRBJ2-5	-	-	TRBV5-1	TGCGCCAGCAGCCAGACACGGCCAGGCGGGACCCAGTACTTC	CASSQTRPGGTQYF
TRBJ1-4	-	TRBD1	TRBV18	TGTGCCAGCTCACCGGACAGGGAGAATGAAAAACTGTTTTTT	CASSPDRENEKLFF
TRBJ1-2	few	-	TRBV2	TGTGCCAGCAGTGACCTAGGGAACTATGGCTACACCTTC	CASSDLGNYGYTF
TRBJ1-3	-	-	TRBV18	TGTGCCAGCTCACCAGGAAACACCATATATTTT	CASSPGNTIYF
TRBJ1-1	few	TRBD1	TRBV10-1	TGCGCCAGCAGTGAAACAGCCGGGACAGGGGCTTCTGAAGCTTTCTTT	CASSETAGTGASEAFF
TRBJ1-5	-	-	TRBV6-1	TGTGCCAGCTGTGACAGCCACGGCAATCAGCCCCAGCATTTT	CASCDSHGNQPQHF
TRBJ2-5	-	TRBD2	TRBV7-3	TGTGCCAGCAGCTTATCAAGCGGGGGAGGAGAGACCCAGTACTTC	CASSLSSGGGETQYF
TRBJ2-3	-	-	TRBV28	TGTGCCAGCAGAACGCAAAAGGTTTTCGGAGATACGCAGTATTTT	CASRTQKVFGDTQYF
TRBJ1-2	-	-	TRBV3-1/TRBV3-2	TGTGCCAGCAGCCAGGACCCTGGGGGGGGAGGCCATGGCTACACCTTC	CASSQDPGGGGHGYTF
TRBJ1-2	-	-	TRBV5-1	TGCGCCAGCAGCTTTGACATGGCTAACTATGGCTACACCTTC	CASSFDMANYGYTF
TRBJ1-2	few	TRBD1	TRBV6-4	TGTGCCAGCAGTGACTCGAAGGAGGGGGCTGGGGGCTACACCTTC	CASSDSKEGAGGYTF
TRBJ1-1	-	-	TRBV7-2	TGTGCCAGCAGCTTGTTTCATCAGGGGAACACTGAAGCTTTCTTT	CASSLFHQGNTEAFF
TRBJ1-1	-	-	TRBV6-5	TGTGCCAGCACCTTTGACGCGAACACTGAAGCTTTCTTT	CASTFDANTEAFF
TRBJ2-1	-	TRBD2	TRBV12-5	TGTGCTAGTGGTTTCGGGGGACTAGCGGGGGGGCCAGTCTTC	CASGFGGLAGGPVF
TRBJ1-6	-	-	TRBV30	TGTGCCTGGAGGGGGAGTCGGTTTTCACCCCTCCACTTT	CAWRGSRFSPLHF
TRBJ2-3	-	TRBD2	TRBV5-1	TGCGCCAGCAGCCCGGGGGGTGGTAGCACAGATACGCAGTATTTT	CASSPGGGSTDTQYF
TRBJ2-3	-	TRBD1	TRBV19	TGTGCCAGCCGACCGGGACAGTCACACACAGATACGCAGTATTTT	CASRPGQSHTDTQYF
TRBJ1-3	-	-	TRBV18	TGTGCCAGCTCACCCAGGGTTGCGGACACCATATATTTT	CASSPRVADTIYF
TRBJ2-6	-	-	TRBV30	TGTGCCTGCGCCCGGGATGCTGGGGCCAACGTCCTGACTTTC	CACARDAGANVLTF
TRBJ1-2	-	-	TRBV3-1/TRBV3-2	TGTGCCAGCAGCCTGCGGATGACAGATGTCTATGGCTACACCTTC	CASSLRMTDVYGYTF
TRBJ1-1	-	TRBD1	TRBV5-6	TGTGCCAGCAGCCCCTTCTCTGGACAGGCCACTGAAGCTTTCTTT	CASSPFSGQATEAFF
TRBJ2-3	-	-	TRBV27	TGTGCCAGCAGTTTATCCCAATCGCGGTCAGGGGGCACAGATACGCAGTATTTT	CASSLSQSRSGGTDTQYF
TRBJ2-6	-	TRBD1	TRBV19	TGTGCCAGTAGTATCCGACAGGGGCTTAGCTCTGGGGCCAACGTCCTGACTTTC	CASSIRQGLSSGANVLTF
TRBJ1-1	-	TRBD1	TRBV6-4	TGTGCCAGCAGAGAAACAGGGGCCAGTTACACTGAAGCTTTCTTT	CASRETGASYTEAFF
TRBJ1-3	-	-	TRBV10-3	TGTGCCACGGCCGGGGGCGGTGCTGATGGAAACACCATATATTTT	CATAGGGADGNTIYF
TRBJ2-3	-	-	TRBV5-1	TGCGCCAGCACAAACGGGGCTCGGGTCACAGATACGCAGTATTTT	CASTNGARVTDTQYF
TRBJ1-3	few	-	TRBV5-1	TGCGCCAGCAGCGATACCACAGGAAACACCATATATTTT	CASSDTTGNTIYF
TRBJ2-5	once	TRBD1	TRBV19	TGTGCCAGTAGTAGGAGGACAGGGAGAGAGACCCAGTACTTC	CASSRRTGRETQYF
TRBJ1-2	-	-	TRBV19	TGTGCCAGTAGTCCCCGGGGCTTAACTAACTATGGCTACACCTTC	CASSPRGLTNYGYTF
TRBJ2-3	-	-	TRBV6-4	TGTGCCAGCAGTGAACAGGGGAGGGATACGCAGTATTTT	CASSEQGRDTQYF
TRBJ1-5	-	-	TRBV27	TGTGCCAGCAGTTTAAACAGAAATCAGCCCCAGCATTTT	CASSLNRNQPQHF
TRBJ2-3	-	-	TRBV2	TGTGCCACCTCCGCCGGCACCACAGATACGCAGTATTTT	CATSAGTTDTQYF
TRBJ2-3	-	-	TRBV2	TGTGCCAGCAGTTTTGGACTAAGACCAGATACGCAGTATTTT	CASSFGLRPDTQYF
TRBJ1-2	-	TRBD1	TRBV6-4	TGTGCCAGCAGTGACTCCGGGACAGGGGCTGGCTACACCTTC	CASSDSGTGAGYTF
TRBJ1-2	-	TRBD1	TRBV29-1	TGCAGCGTAACGGGGACAGTTAACTATGGCTACACCTTC	CSVTGTVNYGYTF